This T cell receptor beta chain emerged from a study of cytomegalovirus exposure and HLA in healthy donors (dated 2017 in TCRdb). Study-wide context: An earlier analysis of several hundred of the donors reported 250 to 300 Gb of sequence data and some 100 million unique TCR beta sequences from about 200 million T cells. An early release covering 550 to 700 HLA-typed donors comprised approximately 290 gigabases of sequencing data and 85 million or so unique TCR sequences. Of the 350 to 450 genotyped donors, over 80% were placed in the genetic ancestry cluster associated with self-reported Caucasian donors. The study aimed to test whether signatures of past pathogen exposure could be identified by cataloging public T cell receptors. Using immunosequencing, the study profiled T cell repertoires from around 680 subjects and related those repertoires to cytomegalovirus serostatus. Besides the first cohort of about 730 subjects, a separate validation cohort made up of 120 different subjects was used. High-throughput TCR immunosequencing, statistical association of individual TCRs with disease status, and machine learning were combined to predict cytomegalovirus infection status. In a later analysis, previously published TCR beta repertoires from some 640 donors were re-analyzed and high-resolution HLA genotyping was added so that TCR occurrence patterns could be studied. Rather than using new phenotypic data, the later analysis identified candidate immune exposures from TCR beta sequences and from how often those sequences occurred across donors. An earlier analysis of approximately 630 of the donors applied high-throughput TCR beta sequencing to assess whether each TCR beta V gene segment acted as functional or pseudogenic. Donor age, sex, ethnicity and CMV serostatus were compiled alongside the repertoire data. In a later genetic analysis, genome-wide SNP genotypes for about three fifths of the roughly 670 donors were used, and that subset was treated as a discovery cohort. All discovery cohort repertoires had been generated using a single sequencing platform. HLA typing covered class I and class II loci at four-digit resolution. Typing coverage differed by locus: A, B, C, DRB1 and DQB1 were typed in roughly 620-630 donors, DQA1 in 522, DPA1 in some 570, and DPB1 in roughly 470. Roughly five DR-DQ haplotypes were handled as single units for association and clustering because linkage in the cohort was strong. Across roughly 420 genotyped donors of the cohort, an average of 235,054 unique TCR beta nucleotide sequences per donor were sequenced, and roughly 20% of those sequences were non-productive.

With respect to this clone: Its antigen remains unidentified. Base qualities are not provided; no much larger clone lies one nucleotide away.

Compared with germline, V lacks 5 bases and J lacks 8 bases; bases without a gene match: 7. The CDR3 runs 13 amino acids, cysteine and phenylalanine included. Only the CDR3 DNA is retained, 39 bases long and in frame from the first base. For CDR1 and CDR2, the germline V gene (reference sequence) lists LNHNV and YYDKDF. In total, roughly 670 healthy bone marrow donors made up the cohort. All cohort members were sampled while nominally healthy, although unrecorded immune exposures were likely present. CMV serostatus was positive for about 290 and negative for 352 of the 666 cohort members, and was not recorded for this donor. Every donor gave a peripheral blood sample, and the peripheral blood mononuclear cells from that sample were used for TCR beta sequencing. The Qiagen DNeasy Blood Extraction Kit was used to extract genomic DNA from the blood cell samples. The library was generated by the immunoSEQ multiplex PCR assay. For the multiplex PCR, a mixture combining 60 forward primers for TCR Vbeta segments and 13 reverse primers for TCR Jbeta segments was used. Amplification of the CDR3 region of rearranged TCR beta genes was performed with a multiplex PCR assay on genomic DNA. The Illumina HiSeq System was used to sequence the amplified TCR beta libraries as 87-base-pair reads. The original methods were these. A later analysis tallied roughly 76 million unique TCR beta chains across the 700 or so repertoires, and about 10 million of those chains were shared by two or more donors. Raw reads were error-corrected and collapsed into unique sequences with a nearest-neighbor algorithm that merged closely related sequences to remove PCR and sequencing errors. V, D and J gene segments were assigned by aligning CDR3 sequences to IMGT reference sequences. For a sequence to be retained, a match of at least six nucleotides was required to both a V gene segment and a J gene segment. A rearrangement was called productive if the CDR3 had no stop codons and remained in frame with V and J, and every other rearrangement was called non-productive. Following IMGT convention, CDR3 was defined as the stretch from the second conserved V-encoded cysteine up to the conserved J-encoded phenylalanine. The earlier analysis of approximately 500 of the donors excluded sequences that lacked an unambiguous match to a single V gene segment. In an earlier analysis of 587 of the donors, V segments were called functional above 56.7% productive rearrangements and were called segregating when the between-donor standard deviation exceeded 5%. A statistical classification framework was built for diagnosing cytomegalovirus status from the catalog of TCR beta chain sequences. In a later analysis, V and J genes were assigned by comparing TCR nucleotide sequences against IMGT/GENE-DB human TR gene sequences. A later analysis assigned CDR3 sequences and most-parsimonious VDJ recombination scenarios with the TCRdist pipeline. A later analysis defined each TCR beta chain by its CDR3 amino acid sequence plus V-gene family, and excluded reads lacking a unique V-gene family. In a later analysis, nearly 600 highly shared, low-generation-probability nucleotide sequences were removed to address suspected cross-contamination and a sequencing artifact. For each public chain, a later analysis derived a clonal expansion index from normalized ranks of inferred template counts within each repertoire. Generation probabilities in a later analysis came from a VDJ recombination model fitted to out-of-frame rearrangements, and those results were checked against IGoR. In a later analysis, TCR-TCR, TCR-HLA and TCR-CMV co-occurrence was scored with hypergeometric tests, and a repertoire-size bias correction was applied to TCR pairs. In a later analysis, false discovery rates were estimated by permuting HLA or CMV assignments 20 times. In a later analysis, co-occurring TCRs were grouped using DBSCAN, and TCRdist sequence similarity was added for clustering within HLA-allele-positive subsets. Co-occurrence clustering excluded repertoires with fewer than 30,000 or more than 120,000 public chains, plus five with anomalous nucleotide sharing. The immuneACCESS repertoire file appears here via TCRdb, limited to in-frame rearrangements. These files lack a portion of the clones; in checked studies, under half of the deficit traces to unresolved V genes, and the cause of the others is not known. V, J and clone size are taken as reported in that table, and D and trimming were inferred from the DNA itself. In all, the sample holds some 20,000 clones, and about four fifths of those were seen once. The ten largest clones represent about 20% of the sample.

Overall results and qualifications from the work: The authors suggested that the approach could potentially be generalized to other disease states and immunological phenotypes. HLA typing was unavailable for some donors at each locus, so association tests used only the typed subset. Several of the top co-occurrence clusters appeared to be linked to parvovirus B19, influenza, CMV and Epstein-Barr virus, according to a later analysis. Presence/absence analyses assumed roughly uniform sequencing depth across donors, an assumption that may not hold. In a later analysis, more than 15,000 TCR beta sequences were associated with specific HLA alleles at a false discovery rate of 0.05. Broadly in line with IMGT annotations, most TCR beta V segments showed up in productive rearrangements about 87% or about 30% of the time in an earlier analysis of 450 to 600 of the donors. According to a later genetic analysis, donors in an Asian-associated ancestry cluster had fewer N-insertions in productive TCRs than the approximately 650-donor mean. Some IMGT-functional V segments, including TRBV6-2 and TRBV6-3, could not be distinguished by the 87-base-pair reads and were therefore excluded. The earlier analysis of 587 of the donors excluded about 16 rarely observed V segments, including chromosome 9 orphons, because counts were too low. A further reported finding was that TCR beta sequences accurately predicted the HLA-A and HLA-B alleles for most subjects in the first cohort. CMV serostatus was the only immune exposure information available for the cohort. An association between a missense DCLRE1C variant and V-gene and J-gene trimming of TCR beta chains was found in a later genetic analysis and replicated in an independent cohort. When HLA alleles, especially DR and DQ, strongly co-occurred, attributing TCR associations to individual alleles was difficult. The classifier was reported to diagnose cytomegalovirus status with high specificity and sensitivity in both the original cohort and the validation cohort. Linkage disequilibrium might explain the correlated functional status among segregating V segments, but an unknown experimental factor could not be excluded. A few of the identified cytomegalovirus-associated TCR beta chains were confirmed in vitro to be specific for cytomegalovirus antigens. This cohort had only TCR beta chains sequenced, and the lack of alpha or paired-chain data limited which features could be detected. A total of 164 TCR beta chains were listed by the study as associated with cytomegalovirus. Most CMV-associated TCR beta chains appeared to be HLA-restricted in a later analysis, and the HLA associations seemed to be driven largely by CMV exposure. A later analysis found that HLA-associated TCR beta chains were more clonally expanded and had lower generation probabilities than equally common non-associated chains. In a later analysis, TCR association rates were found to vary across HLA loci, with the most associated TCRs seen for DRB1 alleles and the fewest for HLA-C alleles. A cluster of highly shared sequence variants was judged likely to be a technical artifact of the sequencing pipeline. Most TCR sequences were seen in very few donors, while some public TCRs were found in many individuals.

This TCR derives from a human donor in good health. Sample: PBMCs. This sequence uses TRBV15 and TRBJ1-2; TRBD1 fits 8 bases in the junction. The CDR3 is CATSVRTGQGYTF. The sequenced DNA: TGTGCCACCAGCGTTCGGACAGGGCAAGGCTACACCTTC.